This T cell receptor (beta chain) stems from a study of beta chain features in type 1 diabetes. The overall study: Analysis included more than 90 million sorted cells drawn from all samples.

The CDR3 contains 16 residues. Trimming stripped 4 bases from V and 0 bases from J, with 15 bases between. CDR1 and CDR2 (germline): LGHNA, YSLEER. A remark on this clone: Antigen specificity is unknown.

Study-wide results and caveats: In every one of the four CD4+ subsets, TCRB CDR3s were moderately but significantly shorter in Type 1 diabetes patients.

Investigators reverse transcribed all isolated RNA, so they sequenced expressed TCRB transcripts. Naive, central memory and regulatory T cell samples came to a mean of roughly 4 million reads. Clones were read by immunoSEQ multiplex PCR, and TCRdb kept only the in-frame ones, dropping some. The sample has roughly 300,000 clones, 7% to 10% seen once. The chain uses TRBV4-3 and TRBJ1-1, with D perhaps matching TRBD1 (6 bases). The origin of this receptor is a man younger than 45 with type 1 diabetes. The sample comprised central memory CD4+ T cells from blood. Here the CDR3 reads CASSRGLGGMNTEAFF. Here the CDR3 DNA reads TGCGCCAGCAGCCGCGGGCTAGGGGGGATGAACACTGAAGCTTTCTTT.